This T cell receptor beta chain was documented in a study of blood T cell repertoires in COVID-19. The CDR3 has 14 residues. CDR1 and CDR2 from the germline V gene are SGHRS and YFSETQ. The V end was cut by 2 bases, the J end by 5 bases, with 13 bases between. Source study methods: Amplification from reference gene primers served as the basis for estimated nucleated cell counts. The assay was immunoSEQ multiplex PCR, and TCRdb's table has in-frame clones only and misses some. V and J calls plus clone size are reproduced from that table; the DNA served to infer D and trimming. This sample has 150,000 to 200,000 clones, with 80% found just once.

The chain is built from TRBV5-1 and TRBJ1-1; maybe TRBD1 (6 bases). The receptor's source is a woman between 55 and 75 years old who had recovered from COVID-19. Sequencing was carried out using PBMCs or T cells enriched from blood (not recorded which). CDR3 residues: CASSFSRGGTEAFF. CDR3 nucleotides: TGCGCCAGCAGCTTTTCCAGGGGAGGGACTGAAGCTTTCTTT.